A selection of T cell receptor beta chains follows, all from one sample in a study of cytomegalovirus exposure and HLA in healthy donors. Profiled with immunoSEQ multiplex PCR; TCRdb holds only in-frame clones, not every one. The data hold more than 110,000 clones, with 73% observed a single time. The material sequenced was PBMCs. All receptors derive from a human donor in good health. Both conserved end residues are part of each CDR3. A D gene is named only where the DNA matches it firmly. A clone size is listed for some rows: how often the clone was seen (once, few, many), or a class if it is expanded.

.	TRBJ2-7	TRBV28	TRBD1	CASSPGTARYEQYF	TGTGCCAGCAGTCCCGGGACAGCCCGCTACGAGCAGTACTTC
.	TRBJ1-5	TRBV5-6	.	CASSLAGGEQPQHF	TGTGCCAGCAGCTTGGCCGGGGGGGAACAGCCCCAGCATTTT
once	TRBJ2-3	TRBV4-1	TRBD1	CASSLDRGTDTQYF	TGCGCCAGCAGCCTGGACAGGGGTACAGATACGCAGTATTTT
.	TRBJ2-3	TRBV5-1	TRBD2	CASSSGTSGGASQGTQYF	TGCGCCAGCAGCTCCGGGACTAGCGGGGGAGCCTCACAGGGTACGCAGTATTTT
.	TRBJ1-1	TRBV28	.	CASSFGGGRSNTEAFF	TGTGCCAGCAGTTTCGGTGGCGGTAGGTCGAACACTGAAGCTTTCTTT
few	TRBJ1-6	TRBV19	.	CASSAQGSPLHF	TGTGCCAGTAGCGCTCAGGGATCACCCCTCCACTTT
once	TRBJ2-5	TRBV19	.	CASSIGVTGRRDETQYF	TGTGCCAGTAGTATAGGGGTGACAGGCAGGAGAGATGAGACCCAGTACTTC
few	TRBJ1-3	TRBV6-5	.	CASSYSLPSSGNTIYF	TGTGCCAGCAGTTACTCCCTCCCCAGCTCTGGAAACACCATATATTTT
.	TRBJ1-2	TRBV11-2	TRBD1	CASSPLTGTYGYTF	TGTGCCAGCAGCCCCCTGACAGGGACCTATGGCTACACCTTC
.	TRBJ2-2	TRBV9	TRBD2	CASSVAGGPTGELFF	TGTGCCAGCAGCGTAGCGGGAGGGCCCACCGGGGAGCTGTTTTTT
.	TRBJ2-3	TRBV18	TRBD2	CASSPEGLAGEVTQYF	TGTGCCAGCTCACCAGAAGGACTAGCGGGGGAGGTTACGCAGTATTTT
.	TRBJ1-3	TRBV5-1	.	CASGLPGGNTIYF	TGCGCCAGCGGACTTCCCGGGGGAAACACCATATATTTT
.	TRBJ1-3	TRBV20-1	.	CSANSGNTIYF	TGCAGTGCCAACTCTGGAAACACCATATATTTT
.	TRBJ1-1	TRBV6-1	.	CASSERGEMNTEAFF	TGTGCCAGCAGTGAACGCGGGGAGATGAACACTGAAGCTTTCTTT
.	TRBJ2-5	TRBV6-5	.	CASKLAAQETQYF	TGTGCCAGCAAACTAGCCGCTCAGGAGACCCAGTACTTC
.	TRBJ1-3	TRBV4-2	.	CASSQDRTVGNTIYF	TGTGCCAGCAGCCAAGATCGGACAGTTGGAAACACCATATATTTT
few	TRBJ1-6	TRBV7-6	TRBD1	CASSQQTGRNSPLHF	TGTGCCAGCAGCCAACAGACAGGGCGCAATTCACCCCTCCACTTT
few	TRBJ2-7	TRBV19	TRBD1	CASSHLGQGTYEQYF	TGTGCCAGTAGCCACCTCGGACAGGGTACTTACGAGCAGTACTTC
.	TRBJ2-5	TRBV5-1	.	CARITPDKKETQYF	TGCGCGAGAATAACCCCGGACAAAAAAGAGACCCAGTACTTC
few	TRBJ2-3	TRBV5-1	TRBD1	CASSLGDRSDTQYF	TGCGCCAGCAGCTTGGGGGACAGATCAGATACGCAGTATTTT
few	TRBJ1-1	TRBV19	TRBD1	CASSSWGGQGQNTEAFF	TGTGCCAGTAGCTCCTGGGGGGGACAGGGCCAAAACACTGAAGCTTTCTTT
few	TRBJ2-3	TRBV5-1	.	CASSSGLFDTDTQYF	TGCGCCAGCAGCTCGGGACTTTTTGACACAGATACGCAGTATTTT
.	TRBJ2-1	TRBV4-1	.	CASSPGHPTYNEQFF	TGCGCCAGCAGCCCTGGACATCCAACCTACAATGAGCAGTTCTTC
few	TRBJ1-2	TRBV4-1	TRBD1	CASSQDAGTGDYGYTF	TGCGCCAGCAGCCAAGATGCCGGGACAGGAGACTATGGCTACACCTTC
.	TRBJ2-7	TRBV11-3	TRBD2	CASSHRGASGGYEQYF	TGTGCCAGCAGCCACCGGGGGGCTAGCGGGGGTTACGAGCAGTACTTC
.	TRBJ1-5	TRBV6-6	.	CASSYYGEGNQPQHF	TGTGCCAGCAGTTACTACGGTGAGGGCAATCAGCCCCAGCATTTT
.	TRBJ2-7	TRBV5-6	TRBD2	CASSLTSAYEQYF	TGTGCCAGCAGCCTGACTAGCGCCTACGAGCAGTACTTC
once	TRBJ2-1	TRBV7-9	.	CASSPKSVGEQFF	TGTGCCAGCAGCCCTAAGAGTGTCGGTGAGCAGTTCTTC
.	TRBJ2-5	TRBV7-8	.	CASSASRFPSETQYF	TGTGCCAGCAGCGCTAGCAGATTCCCCTCGGAGACCCAGTACTTC
.	TRBJ1-1	TRBV7-3	TRBD1	CASSLSGQGAVNTEAFF	TGTGCCAGCAGCTTAAGCGGACAGGGCGCGGTTAACACTGAAGCTTTCTTT
few	TRBJ2-3	TRBV11-2	TRBD2	CASSPGTSGRDTQYF	TGTGCCAGCAGCCCCGGGACTAGCGGGAGAGATACGCAGTATTTT
.	TRBJ1-5	TRBV7-8	.	CASSGTVSNQPQHF	TGTGCCAGCAGCGGTACGGTTAGCAATCAGCCCCAGCATTTT
.	TRBJ2-1	TRBV7-3	.	CASRPRGSGTYNEQFF	TGTGCCAGCAGACCCCGAGGTAGCGGAACCTACAATGAGCAGTTCTTC
.	TRBJ2-1	TRBV5-4	TRBD1	CASSRGQGLLNEQFF	TGTGCCAGCAGCCGAGGACAGGGTCTACTCAATGAGCAGTTCTTC
.	TRBJ2-7	TRBV11-3	TRBD1	CASAPPGQNSYEQYF	TGTGCCAGCGCCCCTCCGGGACAGAACTCCTACGAGCAGTACTTC
few	TRBJ2-3	TRBV29-1	TRBD2	CSVEKGRGVLDTQYF	TGCAGCGTTGAAAAGGGTCGGGGGGTTTTAGATACGCAGTATTTT
.	TRBJ2-3	TRBV6-5	TRBD2	CASKMRGSTDTQYF	TGTGCCAGCAAGATGCGGGGGAGCACAGATACGCAGTATTTT
once	TRBJ2-5	TRBV15	TRBD2	CATSRGGLAGQETQYF	TGTGCCACCAGCAGAGGGGGACTAGCGGGACAAGAGACCCAGTACTTC
.	TRBJ2-5	TRBV7-8	.	CASSPRQTQYF	TGTGCCAGCAGCCCGCGACAGACTCAGTACTTC
few	TRBJ2-7	TRBV25-1	.	CASSETGYEQYF	TGTGCCAGCAGTGAAACGGGCTACGAGCAGTACTTC
.	TRBJ1-6	TRBV6-6	.	CASRHQGSKSPLHF	TGTGCCAGCAGGCATCAGGGGTCCAAGTCACCCCTCCACTTT
.	TRBJ2-3	TRBV11-2	.	CASSYGTRGLDTQYF	TGTGCCAGCAGCTACGGGACTCGGGGACTAGATACGCAGTATTTT
few	TRBJ1-5	TRBV28	.	CASSLYGQGRHQPQHF	TGTGCCAGCAGTTTATATGGGCAGGGCAGACATCAGCCCCAGCATTTT
.	TRBJ2-7	TRBV28	TRBD1	CASTLRDRFSEQYF	TGTGCCAGCACCTTAAGGGACAGATTTTCCGAGCAGTACTTC
.	TRBJ1-2	TRBV29-1	.	CSVETRTAEYGYTF	TGCAGCGTTGAAACTAGGACAGCGGAATATGGCTACACCTTC
.	TRBJ2-7	TRBV19	.	CASKRTADGYEQYF	TGTGCCAGTAAGAGGACAGCCGATGGGTACGAGCAGTACTTC
.	TRBJ2-3	TRBV5-1	.	CASSLKRYTDTQYF	TGCGCCAGCAGCTTAAAGCGCTACACAGATACGCAGTATTTT
.	TRBJ1-6	TRBV7-6	.	CASSPQRSNSPLHF	TGTGCCAGCAGCCCCCAGCGAAGTAATTCACCCCTCCACTTT
.	TRBJ2-3	TRBV10-1	TRBD2	CASGTSGNTDTQYF	TGCGCCAGCGGGACTAGCGGAAACACAGATACGCAGTATTTT
.	TRBJ2-7	TRBV21-1	.	CASSKGLELVTVFLSGYEQYF	TGTGCCAGCAGCAAAGGGTTGGAACTTGTGACAGTGTTTCTCTCCGGCTACGAGCAGTACTTC
.	TRBJ2-5	TRBV5-4	TRBD2	CASSAGAGQETQYF	TGTGCCAGCAGCGCGGGAGCGGGTCAAGAGACCCAGTACTTC
few	TRBJ1-1	TRBV6-1	.	CASRNTQMNTEAFF	TGTGCCAGCAGAAACACACAAATGAACACTGAAGCTTTCTTT